This T cell receptor (beta chain) was captured by sequencing in a study of blood T cells in healthy people across ages. This clonotype was observed a single time. Through a sample-barcoded 5' primer and a J-beta primer mix, a second PCR was run for 7 to 11 cycles. The template-switch adaptor was a 5' adaptor with 12 random nucleotides. It tagged each cDNA molecule. TCRdb re-derived calls from the 5' RACE reads in MiXCR, one entry per CDR3 protein. Of 1,500,000 or so distinct CDR3 sequences in the sample, 59% were seen once. The sequencing input was blood. The receptor's source is a man aged 18 to 30 in good health.

The CDR3 is CASSAGVISGELFF. The CDR3 nucleotides are TGTGCCAGCTCCGCAGGGGTTATATCCGGGGAGCTGTTTTTT. The chain combines TRBV6-5 with TRBJ2-2; maybe TRBD1 (6 bases). Germline-derived CDR1 and CDR2 are MNHEY and SVGAGI. V was pared by 8 bases and J by 6 bases, with 16 bases between. The CDR3 loop spans 14 amino acids.